These 29 T cell receptor beta chains share one sample of origin, sequenced in a study of blood T cell repertoires in COVID-19. The table came from immunoSEQ multiplex PCR; TCRdb's copy has only in-frame clones and leaves some out. Seen here are around 140,000 clones, 82% observed once, and the top ten hold around 15%. The source material was peripheral blood. These receptors came from a human donor with acute or convalescent COVID-19. The donor label of this sample is uncertain.

The chain recombines TRBV9 with TRBJ2-3; 9 bases match TRBD2. Germline CDR1 is SGDLS and CDR2 is YYNGEE. CDR3 length equals 15 residues. Trimming removed 0 bases from V and 4 bases from J; junction bases left unmatched: 3. The CDR3 DNA follows: TGTGCCAGCAGCGTAGGCGGGGGGGCCGCAGATACGCAGTATTTT. Amino acid sequence: CASSVGGGAADTQYF.

The V gene is TRBV6-5, the J gene TRBJ2-7; D possibly corresponds to TRBD2 (5 bases). The CDR3 contains 14 residues. In germline, CDR1 is MNHEY, CDR2 SVGAGI. The ends were cut back, 7 bases at V and 2 bases at J, with 15 bases in the middle. The CDR3 loop is CASTNGEGPYEQYF. The CDR3 DNA follows: TGTGCCAGCACCAACGGTGAGGGTCCCTACGAGCAGTACTTC.

The chain carries TRBV4-1 and TRBJ1-1, with D hard to call. Trimming stripped 3 bases from V and 3 bases from J, with 14 bases between. Germline-derived CDR1 and CDR2 are MGHRA and YSYEKL. The CDR3 contains 15 residues. This CDR3 is CASSHFSSGYTEAFF. The CDR3 DNA sequence: TGCGCCAGCAGCCATTTCTCTAGCGGGTACACTGAAGCTTTCTTT.

The chain couples TRBV30 to TRBJ1-1; maybe TRBD1 (6 bases). Germline V gene data show CDR1 as GTSNPN and CDR2 as SVGIG (reference sequence). Trimming took off 4 bases at V and 5 bases at J, with 17 bases between the two ends. The CDR3 contains 14 residues. CDR3 in amino acids: CAWNPGGSGTEAFF. The CDR3 coding sequence is TGTGCCTGGAACCCGGGGGGCAGCGGAACTGAAGCTTTCTTT.

The chain uses TRBV6-1 and TRBJ2-1; D perhaps matches TRBD1 (5 bases). V lost 0 bases to trimming and J lost 8 bases, with 17 bases between them. Germline V gene lookup returns CDR1 MNHNS and CDR2 SASEGT. This CDR3 contains 16 residues. The CDR3 loop is CASSEAQARAGYEQFF. The DNA for the CDR3 is TGTGCCAGCAGTGAAGCGCAGGCCAGGGCAGGTTATGAGCAGTTCTTC.

This chain connects TRBV3-1 (or the pseudogene TRBV3-2) to TRBJ2-1; D unresolved. CDR1 is LGHDT and CDR2 is YNNKEL in the germline V gene (reference sequence). With 4 bases removed from V and 10 bases from J, the gap between germline ends came to 11 bases. There are 12 residues in the CDR3. CDR3 sequence reads: CASSPSVREQFF. CDR3 nucleotides: TGTGCCAGCAGCCCGAGCGTACGGGAGCAGTTCTTC.

V and J are TRBV7-2 and TRBJ1-1, with D unclear. The CDR3 is 14 amino acids. The V end was cut by 3 bases, the J end by 3 bases, with 11 bases between. CDR1 and CDR2 (germline): SGHTA, FQGNSA. The DNA for the CDR3 is TGTGCCAGCAGCTTTTCCGCCCAGGACACTGAAGCTTTCTTT. It specifies CASSFSAQDTEAFF.

This chain joins TRBV25-1 and TRBJ1-2, with TRBD1 identical over 8 bases. CDR1 and CDR2 from the germline V gene are MGHDK and SYGVNS. V lost 2 bases and J lost 8; bases outside the gene matches: 13. The CDR3 contains 16 residues. Written as DNA, the CDR3 is TGTGCCAGCAGTGAACCGGAGGCAGGGGGCACGGGGGGCTACACCTTC. Translated: CASSEPEAGGTGGYTF.

The chain is built from TRBV30 and TRBJ1-6; D remains ambiguous. CDR1 and CDR2 (germline): GTSNPN, SVGIG (reference sequence). The CDR3 is made up of 13 amino acids. The ends were cut back, 1 base at V and 6 bases at J, with 7 bases in the middle. CDR3 in DNA: TGTGCCTGGAGTGCACGAGTTAATTCACCCCTCCACTTT. Its translation: CAWSARVNSPLHF.

The chain couples TRBV7-9 to TRBJ1-2; tentatively, D is TRBD1 (5 bases). The CDR3 sequence is 13 residues long. Looked up from germline, CDR1 is SEHNR and CDR2 is FQNEAQ (reference sequence). V lost 2 bases, J lost 5 bases, and 9 bases lay in between. Here the CDR3 reads CASSLTAGYGYTF. The CDR3 DNA reads TGTGCCAGCAGCTTAACGGCAGGGTATGGCTACACCTTC.

The CDR3 DNA reads TGCAGCGCCTGGGACAGCTATGGCTACACCTTC. This translates into CSAWDSYGYTF. The genes are TRBV29-1 and TRBJ1-2, with TRBD1 matching over 7 bases. J gave up 4 bases and V 7 bases, and 3 bases lay outside the gene matches. This CDR3 contains 11 residues. Looked up from germline, CDR1 is SQVTM and CDR2 is ANQGSEA. Full variable domain (rest looked up from reference TRBV29-1 and TRBJ1-2): SAVISQKPSRDICQRGTSLTIQCQVDSQVTMMFWYRQQPGQSLTLIATANQGSEATYESGFVIDKFPISRPNLTFSTLTVSNMSPEDSSIYLCSAWDSYGYTFGSGTRLTVV.

The gene calls are TRBV5-1 and TRBJ2-3; TRBD1 matches at 9 bases. The J segment lost 0 bases and the V segment lost 3 bases, leaving 5 bases of the junction unmatched. The CDR3 extends over 16 amino acids. From germline, CDR1 is SGHRS and CDR2 YFSETQ. CDR3 sequence (DNA): TGCGCCAGCAGCTGGCGGACAGGGGAGAGCACAGATACGCAGTATTTT. This sequence encodes CASSWRTGESTDTQYF.

The chain recombines TRBV19 with TRBJ1-2, with 7 bases that match TRBD1. Germline trimming cut 5 bases from V and 5 bases from J; bases unmatched to any gene: 11. The CDR3 runs 15 residues. The germline gives CDR1 LNHDA, CDR2 SQIVND (reference sequence). The CDR3 loop reads CASSSHTSQGYGYTF. The CDR3 DNA sequence: TGTGCCAGTAGTTCTCACACTTCACAGGGGTATGGCTACACCTTC.

This chain links TRBV4-2 with TRBJ2-1; D may be TRBD2 (5 bases). The V gene's germline CDR1 is LGHNA and CDR2 YNFKEQ. V was trimmed by 3 bases and J by 8 bases, leaving 20 bases between them. This CDR3 is 16 amino acids long. Written as DNA, the CDR3 is TGTGCCAGCAGCCATTCATCGGGGTCGACCGGGGATGAGCAGTTCTTC. Translated, it gives CASSHSSGSTGDEQFF.

The V call is TRBV11-2, the J call TRBJ2-1; D gene uncertain. The CDR3 length is 16 residues. The germline V gene encodes CDR1 SGHAT and CDR2 FQNNGV. V was shortened by 0 bases and J by 5 bases, with 14 bases between the two germline ends. The CDR3: CASSLDPSGPDNEQFF. The DNA of the CDR3 is TGTGCCAGCAGCTTAGACCCGTCAGGTCCGGACAATGAGCAGTTCTTC. The complete variable domain, with remaining parts taken from reference TRBV11-2 and TRBJ2-1, reads EAGVAQSPRYKIIEKRQSVAFWCNPISGHATLYWYQQILGQGPKLLIQFQNNGVVDDSQLPKDRFSAERLKGVDSTLKIQPAKLEDSAVYLCASSLDPSGPDNEQFFGPGTRLTVL.

This chain uses TRBV7-3 with TRBJ1-2; 8 nucleotides align to TRBD1. There are 15 residues in the CDR3. The germline gives CDR1 SGHTA, CDR2 FQGTGA. Trimming at V came to 5 bases and at J to 1 base, leaving 6 bases not matched to a gene. The CDR3 DNA reads as TGTGCCAGCAGCCCCCACGACAGGGGTAACTATGGCTACACCTTC. Amino acids: CASSPHDRGNYGYTF.

The chain joins TRBV2 to TRBJ1-2; 10 bases agree with TRBD1. CDR3 length: 14 amino acids. Trimming cost V 6 bases and J 6 bases; bases outside gene matches: 7. CDR1 and CDR2 (germline): SNHLY, FYNNEI. The CDR3 loop is CASSGPGQGHGYTF. CDR3 in DNA: TGTGCCAGCAGCGGACCGGGACAGGGGCATGGCTACACCTTC. Using reference TRBV2 and TRBJ1-2 for the parts outside the CDR3, the full variable domain is EPEVTQTPSHQVTQMGQEVILRCVPISNHLYFYWYRQILGQKVEFLVSFYNNEISEKSEIFDDQFSVERPDGSNFTLKIRSTKLEDSAMYFCASSGPGQGHGYTFGSGTRLTVV.

This CDR3 is CASSLGWGGADTQYF. The CDR3 DNA sequence: TGTGCCAGCAGCTTGGGTTGGGGAGGGGCAGATACGCAGTATTTT. The chain recombines TRBV5-6 with TRBJ2-3; 7 nucleotides line up with TRBD2. Germline values: CDR1 SGHDT, CDR2 YYEEEE. The CDR3 runs to 15 residues. J gave up 4 bases and V 0 bases, and 5 bases lay outside the gene matches. Complete variable domain (other parts from reference TRBV5-6 and TRBJ2-3): DAGVTQSPTHLIKTRGQQVTLRCSPKSGHDTVSWYQQALGQGPQFIFQYYEEEERQRGNFPDRFSGHQFPNYSSELNVNALLLGDSALYLCASSLGWGGADTQYFGPGTRLTVL.

V usage is TRBV7-2 and J usage is TRBJ1-1, with 8 bases lining up with TRBD1. The length of the CDR3 is 13 residues. Germline loops: CDR1 SGHTA, CDR2 FQGNSA. Losses at the gene ends were 8 bases for V and 5 bases for J; bases not matched to a gene: 7. CDR3 amino acids: CASRTGTGTEAFF. The CDR3 bases are TGTGCCAGCCGGACAGGGACCGGGACTGAAGCTTTCTTT.

The chain uses TRBV3-1 (or the pseudogene TRBV3-2) and TRBJ1-3; 8 bases fit TRBD1. Germline CDR1 and CDR2: LGHDT and YNNKEL (reference sequence). The J segment lost 3 bases and the V segment lost 3 bases, leaving 7 bases of the junction unmatched. The CDR3 loop spans 16 amino acids. In DNA form, the CDR3 reads TGTGCCAGCAGCCATACCGGACAGGGAAATGGAAACACCATATATTTT. Translating it yields CASSHTGQGNGNTIYF.

The chain has TRBV10-2 and TRBJ2-2; TRBD2 agrees at 12 bases. V shed 7 bases, J shed 2 bases, and the junction held 8 bases outside the gene matches. Per germline, CDR1 WSHSY and CDR2 SAAADI. This CDR3 is 17 amino acids long. This CDR3 reads CASIGLAGGVNTGELFF. In DNA form, the CDR3 reads TGCGCCAGCATTGGGCTAGCGGGGGGGGTTAACACCGGGGAGCTGTTTTTT.

The genes are TRBV5-5 and TRBJ2-6; D is unresolved. V gave up 0 bases and J gave up 3 bases, with 7 bases separating them. Looked up from germline, CDR1 is SGHKS and CDR2 is YYEKEE (reference sequence). This CDR3 contains 15 residues. The CDR3 nucleotides are TGTGCCAGCAGCTTGGCTGGGCTTGGGGCCAACGTCCTGACTTTC. Its protein product is CASSLAGLGANVLTF.

This chain connects TRBV23-1 to TRBJ1-3; a weak D match, TRBD1 (5 bases). TRBV23-1 is annotated as an ORF whose role is uncertain. V was trimmed by 2 bases and J by 6 bases, leaving 11 bases between them. The CDR3 is 14 amino acids. For the CDR3, the DNA is TGCGCCAGCAGTCAAGCCAGGGAAAAAAACACCATATATTTT. Translating gives CASSQAREKNTIYF.

The chain joins TRBV5-8 to TRBJ2-2; TRBD1 is a possible D gene (5 bases). The ends were cut back, 3 bases at V and 2 bases at J, with 14 bases in the middle. Germline CDR1 and CDR2: SGHTS and YDEGEE. The CDR3 is 16 amino acids. The CDR3 reads CASSSLTGRNTGELFF. As DNA, the CDR3 is TGTGCCAGCAGCTCGCTTACAGGCCGTAACACCGGGGAGCTGTTTTTT.

The chain combines TRBV6-5 with TRBJ1-6; TRBD1 is a possible D gene (6 bases). CDR1 is MNHEY and CDR2 is SVGAGI in the germline V gene. CDR3 length equals 14 residues. Trimming stripped 0 bases from V and 10 bases from J, with 10 bases between. CDR3 sequence (DNA): TGTGCCAGCAGTTACTCGATGCAGGGGTCACCCCTCCACTTT. Its protein is CASSYSMQGSPLHF.

The J gene is TRBJ2-1, the V gene TRBV5-1, with 9 bases lining up with TRBD1. This CDR3 has 16 residues. Germline CDR1 reads SGHRS; CDR2 reads YFSETQ. The V and J ends lost 4 bases and 5 bases, in that order; junction bases with no gene match: 10. CDR3 protein: CASSPQGQGMDNEQFF. The DNA for the CDR3 is TGCGCCAGCAGCCCACAGGGACAGGGAATGGACAATGAGCAGTTCTTC.

The chain employs TRBV6-5 and TRBJ2-3, with TRBD2 as a possible D gene (7 bases). Germline assignment: CDR1 MNHEY and CDR2 SVGAGI. V was clipped by 6 bases and J by 5 bases, with 18 bases between them. The CDR3 is made up of 15 amino acids. CDR3 coding DNA: TGTGCCAGCAGGGTGAGGGGGGGCAGAGAAGATACGCAGTATTTT. The encoded protein is CASRVRGGREDTQYF.

This clone was seen once. V usage is TRBV10-3 and J usage is TRBJ1-2; TRBD1 matches 7 bases. CDR1 and CDR2 (germline): ENHRY, SYGVKD. CDR3 length: 14 residues. With 4 bases clipped from V and 4 bases from J, the junction kept 6 bases outside the gene matches. In nucleotides, the CDR3 is TGTGCCATCAGTGTGTCGACAGGGACCTATGGCTACACCTTC. Translating gives CAISVSTGTYGYTF.

This chain uses TRBV7-9 with TRBJ2-7, with a tentative D call TRBD2 (5 bases). The germline CDR1 and CDR2 sequences are SEHNR and FQNEAQ (reference sequence). CDR3 size: 14 residues. Between the trimmed V and J ends, which lost 5 bases and 3 bases, there was a span of 14 bases. Here the CDR3 DNA reads TGTGCCAGCAGCGCCGATCGGGGTAGCTACGAGCAGTACTTC. Translating gives CASSADRGSYEQYF. The entire variable domain, with the rest obtained from reference TRBV7-9 and TRBJ2-7, is as follows: DTGVSQNPRHKITKRGQNVTFRCDPISEHNRLYWYRQTLGQGPEFLTYFQNEAQLEKSRLLSDRFSAERPKGSFSTLEIQRTEQGDSAMYLCASSADRGSYEQYFGPGTRLTVT.